Following are 5 T cell receptor beta chains from one sample sequenced in a study of PD-L1 blockade in urothelial cancer. Time point in this sample: pretreatment peripheral blood. Profiled with immunoSEQ multiplex PCR; TCRdb holds only in-frame clones, not every one. Of roughly 50,000 clones in the sample, 65% to 90% were seen once. The sample in question was PBMCs, obtained around atezolizumab (anti-PD-L1) treatment. The origin of the receptors is a man aged 65 to 79 with urothelial cancer.

This clone was seen a single time. J is TRBJ2-7 and V is TRBV5-5, with TRBD1 matching over 8 bases. The CDR3 sequence is 15 residues long. Germline V CDR1 and CDR2: SGHKS, YYEKEE (reference sequence). V gave up 4 bases and J gave up 0 bases; unmatched junction bases: 6. The CDR3 here is CASSPTGADSYEQYF. The CDR3 DNA sequence: TGTGCCAGCAGCCCGACAGGGGCGGACTCCTACGAGCAGTACTTC. The full variable domain, its missing parts supplied by reference TRBV5-5 and TRBJ2-7, is DAGVTQSPTHLIKTRGQQVTLRCSPISGHKSVSWYQQVLGQGPQFIFQYYEKEERGRGNFPDRFSARQFPNYSSELNVNALLLGDSALYLCASSPTGADSYEQYFGPGTRLTVT.

The chain has TRBV9 and TRBJ2-3, with TRBD1 as a possible D gene (7 bases). This CDR3 contains 17 residues. Trimming took 0 bases from V and 2 from J, leaving 16 bases between them. Germline values: CDR1 SGDLS, CDR2 YYNGEE. CDR3 DNA sequence: TGTGCCAGCAGCGTAGGCGTCGGGGGACAGAACACAGATACGCAGTATTTT. Translation: CASSVGVGGQNTDTQYF.

V is TRBV4-2 and J is TRBJ2-3; D call uncertain. V dropped 0 bases and J dropped 0 bases, with 10 bases sitting between them. The CDR3 spans 16 residues. The germline CDR1 and CDR2 sequences are LGHNA and YNFKEQ. The chain's CDR3 is CASSQEVPVSTDTQYF. CDR3 coding DNA: TGTGCCAGCAGCCAAGAAGTGCCAGTAAGCACAGATACGCAGTATTTT.

This chain uses TRBV6-1 with TRBJ2-3; 9 bases align to TRBD1. Trimming took 4 bases from V and 2 from J; bases not matched to a gene: 7. The CDR3 sequence is 16 residues long. The V gene's germline CDR1 is MNHNS and CDR2 SASEGT. In DNA form, the CDR3 reads TGTGCCAGCAGTGCGAGGTCACAGGGGGCCACAGATACGCAGTATTTT. It yields the protein CASSARSQGATDTQYF.

This chain joins TRBV2 and TRBJ2-2; D is undetermined. This CDR3 contains 15 residues. The V end was cut by 5 bases, the J end by 6 bases, with 16 bases between. Germline-derived CDR1 and CDR2 are SNHLY and FYNNEI. CDR3 protein: CASSSKSGRSGELFF. CDR3 bases: TGTGCCAGCAGTAGCAAGTCTGGTCGTTCCGGGGAGCTGTTTTTT.